The 15 T cell receptor beta chains below all came from one sample that was sequenced in a study of blood T cell repertoires in COVID-19. Data came from immunoSEQ multiplex PCR; TCRdb stores just in-frame clones and leaves some out. The table records under 200,000 clones, about 89% of them present only once. The sequenced material came from peripheral blood. These receptors were taken from a man between 70 and 80 years old with acute or convalescent COVID-19.

This chain links TRBV18 with TRBJ2-7, with D possibly being TRBD2 (5 bases). The germline V gene encodes CDR1 KGHSH and CDR2 LQKENI. CDR3 length: 14 residues. V lost 5 bases and J 2 bases, leaving 13 bases between the germline ends. The CDR3 loop reads CASSGQRATYEQYF. DNA of the CDR3: TGTGCCAGCTCAGGCCAGAGGGCCACCTACGAGCAGTACTTC.

This clone showed up just once. The genes are TRBV2 and TRBJ1-5; the D gene is possibly TRBD1 (5 bases). Trimming cost V 4 bases and J 10 bases, with 17 bases left between them. Germline CDR1 is SNHLY and CDR2 is FYNNEI. CDR3 size: 14 residues. The CDR3 region has the DNA TGTGCCAGCAGTGGGGCAGGGACTAGTTTTCCCCAGCATTTT. Encoded protein: CASSGAGTSFPQHF.

Regarding this clone: Other DNA sequences in this sample translate to the same CDR3. This chain joins TRBV20-1 and TRBJ2-5; D is unclear. V was cut by 0 bases and J by 5 bases, with 4 bases left in between. Germline CDR1 is DFQATT and CDR2 is SNEGSKA (reference sequence). The CDR3 runs to 11 residues. The CDR3 DNA sequence: TGCAGTGCTAGAGATCGGGAGACCCAGTACTTC. This codes for CSARDRETQYF.

This chain links TRBV7-7 with TRBJ1-3; unclear D gene. Germline values: CDR1 SSHAT, CDR2 FNYEAQ (reference sequence). The CDR3 is 15 amino acids. V was clipped by 5 bases and J by 2 bases, with 13 bases between them. The CDR3 loop is CASSPSGDPGNTIYF. In nucleotides, the CDR3 is TGTGCCAGCAGCCCCTCGGGTGATCCTGGAAACACCATATATTTT.

The J gene is TRBJ2-7, the V gene TRBV9; perhaps TRBD1 as D (5 bases). Trimming removed 4 bases from V and 4 bases from J, with 9 bases in between. The germline V gene encodes CDR1 SGDLS and CDR2 YYNGEE. The CDR3 spans 12 residues. The CDR3 loop is CASSSRGYEQYF. The CDR3 DNA reads as TGTGCCAGCAGCTCTAGGGGTTACGAGCAGTACTTC.

The genes are TRBV7-3 and TRBJ1-1; D may be TRBD1 (6 bases). Looked up from germline, CDR1 is SGHTA and CDR2 is FQGTGA. Trimming stripped 0 bases from V and 2 bases from J, with 10 bases between. The CDR3 covers 15 residues. The chain's CDR3 is CASSLTSRGNTEAFF. CDR3 nucleotides: TGTGCCAGCAGCTTAACTTCCAGGGGCAACACTGAAGCTTTCTTT.

The rearrangement joins TRBV7-2 to TRBJ1-3; 7 positions match TRBD1. The CDR3 totals 15 residues. Germline assignment: CDR1 SGHTA and CDR2 FQGNSA. Trimming removed 6 bases from V and 0 bases from J; junction bases left unmatched: 5. CDR3 nucleotides: TGTGCCAGCAGTGAACAGGGGTTCTCTGGAAACACCATATATTTT. Protein: CASSEQGFSGNTIYF. Full variable domain (outside the CDR3, taken from reference TRBV7-2 and TRBJ1-3): GAGVSQSPSNKVTEKGKDVELRCDPISGHTALYWYRQSLGQGLEFLIYFQGNSAPDKSGLPSDRFSAERTGGSVSTLTIQRTQQEDSAVYLCASSEQGFSGNTIYFGEGSWLTVV.

The rearrangement links TRBV6-5 to TRBJ2-7, with TRBD1 matching 9 bases. V trimming: 8 bases; J trimming: 4 bases; junction bases outside the gene matches: 12. Germline loops: CDR1 MNHEY, CDR2 SVGAGI. There are 15 residues in the CDR3. The CDR3 here is CASHLTGGAGYEQYF. In DNA, the CDR3 is TGTGCCAGCCATCTAACAGGGGGCGCGGGGTACGAGCAGTACTTC.

V gene TRBV7-2 combines with J gene TRBJ2-7; 9 bases line up with TRBD2. V shed 4 bases and J 6 bases; nucleotides not matched to a gene: 7. The CDR3 sequence is 14 residues long. From germline, CDR1 is SGHTA and CDR2 FQGNSA. The CDR3, as DNA: TGTGCCAGCAGCTCCTTAGCGGGGGTTGGCGAGCAGTACTTC. This sequence encodes CASSSLAGVGEQYF.

The chain carries TRBV5-1 and TRBJ2-1; TRBD2 might be the D (7 bases). The CDR3 loop spans 14 amino acids. V lost 3 bases and J 9 bases, leaving 16 bases between the germline ends. The germline V gene has CDR1 SGHRS and CDR2 YFSETQ. The CDR3 protein is CASSSTGGFREQFF. In nucleotides, the CDR3 is TGCGCCAGCAGCTCGACGGGGGGCTTTCGTGAGCAGTTCTTC. The whole variable domain, remainder taken from reference TRBV5-1 and TRBJ2-1, is KAGVTQTPRYLIKTRGQQVTLSCSPISGHRSVSWYQQTPGQGLQFLFEYFSETQRNKGNFPGRFSGRQFSNSRSEMNVSTLELGDSALYLCASSSTGGFREQFFGPGTRLTVL.

The chain links TRBV6-1 to TRBJ2-7; D is unresolved. The V gene lost 3 bases and the J gene lost 1 base, with 7 bases spanning the gap. Germline loops: CDR1 MNHNS, CDR2 SASEGT. This CDR3 has 13 amino acids. DNA of the CDR3: TGTGCCAGCAGTGATGGGCCTTCCTACGAGCAGTACTTC. Amino acids: CASSDGPSYEQYF.

J is TRBJ1-2 and V is TRBV11-2, with TRBD1 identical over 7 bases. CDR3 length: 15 amino acids. V trimming: 3 bases; J trimming: 2 bases; junction bases outside the gene matches: 6. CDR1 is SGHAT and CDR2 is FQNNGV in the germline V gene. The CDR3 reads CASSFTGTVNYGYTF. DNA for the CDR3: TGTGCCAGCAGCTTCACCGGGACAGTGAACTATGGCTACACCTTC.

The J gene is TRBJ1-2, the V gene TRBV6-6, with 7 bases lining up with TRBD1. Germline V CDR1 and CDR2: MNHNY, SVGAGI (reference sequence). The CDR3 has 15 residues. Unmatched junction bases numbered 5, after V lost 2 bases and J lost 2 bases. Written as DNA, the CDR3 is TGTGCCAGCAGTTACATAGAACAGGGGAACTATGGCTACACCTTC. It encodes CASSYIEQGNYGYTF.

The gene calls are TRBV21-1 and TRBJ2-1; TRBD2 reflects the table's D call only, with no check against the DNA. TRBV21-1 is flagged as a pseudogene. The CDR3 is 14 residues long. The CDR3 DNA reads as TGTGCCAGCAGCCTCACCAGACTTTGGGTTTACGAGTTCTTC. It specifies CASSLTRLWVYEFF.

About this clone: Within the sample, other DNA sequences also encode this same CDR3. This rearrangement joins TRBV5-5 to TRBJ2-7; the D gene is possibly TRBD1 (6 bases). This CDR3 spans 12 amino acids. The germline CDR1 and CDR2 sequences are SGHKS and YYEKEE (reference sequence). Trimming left V 2 bases short and J 4 bases short, with 7 bases between. CDR3 in DNA: TGTGCCAGCAGCTTAACAGGGTACGAGCAGTACTTC. This encodes CASSLTGYEQYF.